These T cell receptor beta chains were read from a single sample in a study of regulatory T cells in long-lasting Graves disease. TCRdb independently ran MiXCR on the multiplex PCR reads; one entry per CDR3 protein. Here the sample spans about 540,000 distinct CDR3 sequences, approximately 13% being singletons. This sample was also put to use in a study of T cells in Graves' hyperthyroidism and ophthalmopathy.

This specimen consisted of peripheral blood mononuclear cells (PBMCs), obtained at new diagnosis, from a patient treated with antithyroid drugs. The receptors originated from a young man with Graves disease. Each CDR3 is given with its conserved first and last residue. The order of the fields is CDR3 length, J gene, clone size, V gene, D gene, CDR3 protein, CDR3 DNA. A D gene is named only where the DNA matches it firmly. A row's size may be missing; if present it is once, few, many or a size class.

CDR3 length: 13
J gene: TRBJ1-5
clone size: many
V gene: TRBV5-1
D gene: .
CDR3 protein: CASSLDAEQPQHF
CDR3 DNA: TGCGCCAGCAGCTTGGATGCCGAGCAGCCCCAGCATTTT

CDR3 length: 12
J gene: TRBJ2-5
clone size: many
V gene: TRBV11-2
D gene: .
CDR3 protein: CASSLGPKTQYF
CDR3 DNA: TGTGCCAGCAGCTTAGGCCCTAAGACCCAGTACTTC

CDR3 length: 13
J gene: TRBJ2-1
clone size: .
V gene: TRBV5-6
D gene: .
CDR3 protein: CASSPLAGWEQFF
CDR3 DNA: TGTGCCAGCAGCCCCTTGGCGGGTTGGGAGCAGTTCTTC

CDR3 length: 16
J gene: TRBJ1-4
clone size: .
V gene: TRBV12-3/TRBV12-4
D gene: TRBD1
CDR3 protein: CASSLERQGADEKLLF
CDR3 DNA: TGTGCCAGCAGTTTAGAGAGGCAGGGGGCAGACGAAAAACTGCTTTTT

CDR3 length: 17
J gene: TRBJ1-5
clone size: many
V gene: TRBV6-1
D gene: .
CDR3 protein: CASSLDPGPSSNQPQHF
CDR3 DNA: TGTGCCAGCAGCCTAGACCCCGGACCGAGTAGCAATCAGCCCCAGCATTTT

CDR3 length: 16
J gene: TRBJ1-4
clone size: many
V gene: TRBV12-3/TRBV12-4
D gene: .
CDR3 protein: CASSFVPGHGSEKLFF
CDR3 DNA: TGTGCCAGCAGTTTCGTTCCGGGACACGGTAGTGAAAAACTGTTTTTT

CDR3 length: 14
J gene: TRBJ2-3
clone size: many
V gene: TRBV3-1
D gene: .
CDR3 protein: CASSPEGLTDTQYF
CDR3 DNA: TGTGCCAGCAGCCCGGAGGGCCTCACAGATACGCAGTATTTT

CDR3 length: 14
J gene: TRBJ1-6
clone size: many
V gene: TRBV13
D gene: TRBD1
CDR3 protein: CASSWDRLNSPLHF
CDR3 DNA: TGTGCCAGCAGCTGGGACAGGCTTAATTCACCCCTCCACTTT

CDR3 length: 17
J gene: TRBJ2-1
clone size: many
V gene: TRBV6-1
D gene: TRBD2
CDR3 protein: CASSELPYERGRHEQFF
CDR3 DNA: TGTGCCAGCAGTGAACTCCCTTACGAGCGGGGGAGACATGAGCAGTTCTTC

CDR3 length: 15
J gene: TRBJ2-1
clone size: few
V gene: TRBV20-1
D gene: TRBD2
CDR3 protein: CSARELAGVYNEQFF
CDR3 DNA: TGCAGTGCTAGAGAATTAGCGGGAGTGTACAATGAGCAGTTCTTC

CDR3 length: 13
J gene: TRBJ1-2
clone size: many
V gene: TRBV20-1
D gene: TRBD1
CDR3 protein: CSAEQTGGYGYTF
CDR3 DNA: TGCAGTGCCGAACAAACAGGGGGCTATGGCTACACCTTC

CDR3 length: 18
J gene: TRBJ1-6
clone size: .
V gene: TRBV5-1
D gene: .
CDR3 protein: CASRAPGWAGERSSPLHF
CDR3 DNA: TGCGCCAGCAGAGCTCCGGGATGGGCAGGCGAACGGAGTTCACCCCTCCACTTT

CDR3 length: 16
J gene: TRBJ2-1
clone size: many
V gene: TRBV6-1
D gene: TRBD2
CDR3 protein: CASKAPGTRRYNEQFF
CDR3 DNA: TGTGCCAGCAAAGCCCCCGGGACTAGGAGGTACAATGAGCAGTTCTTC

CDR3 length: 11
J gene: TRBJ2-2
clone size: many
V gene: TRBV20-1
D gene: .
CDR3 protein: CSARDTGELFF
CDR3 DNA: TGCAGTGCTAGAGACACCGGGGAGCTGTTTTTT

CDR3 length: 15
J gene: TRBJ2-3
clone size: many
V gene: TRBV2
D gene: TRBD2
CDR3 protein: CASSRSSGSVDTQYF
CDR3 DNA: TGTGCCAGCAGCCGGAGTAGCGGGAGTGTAGATACGCAGTATTTT

CDR3 length: 13
J gene: TRBJ1-1
clone size: .
V gene: TRBV20-1
D gene: TRBD1
CDR3 protein: CSATDRVGGEAFF
CDR3 DNA: TGCAGTGCTACGGACAGGGTGGGAGGTGAAGCTTTCTTT

CDR3 length: 13
J gene: TRBJ2-1
clone size: many
V gene: TRBV15
D gene: .
CDR3 protein: CATSRDYGPEQFF
CDR3 DNA: TGTGCCACCAGCAGAGATTACGGCCCTGAGCAGTTCTTC

CDR3 length: 13
J gene: TRBJ2-5
clone size: .
V gene: TRBV29-1
D gene: TRBD2
CDR3 protein: CSSWGLAGQTQYF
CDR3 DNA: TGCAGCTCCTGGGGCCTAGCGGGTCAGACCCAGTACTTC

CDR3 length: 14
J gene: TRBJ2-5
clone size: many
V gene: TRBV20-1
D gene: .
CDR3 protein: CSAASGLMGETQYF
CDR3 DNA: TGCAGTGCCGCGTCGGGCCTGATGGGGGAGACCCAGTACTTC

CDR3 length: 14
J gene: TRBJ1-1
clone size: .
V gene: TRBV20-1
D gene: TRBD1
CDR3 protein: CSAGPRDRGFRAFF
CDR3 DNA: TGCAGTGCGGGGCCCCGGGACAGAGGGTTTAGAGCTTTCTTT

CDR3 length: 13
J gene: TRBJ2-5
clone size: many
V gene: TRBV18
D gene: .
CDR3 protein: CASSKDYQETQYF
CDR3 DNA: TGTGCCAGCTCTAAGGACTACCAAGAGACCCAGTACTTC

CDR3 length: 12
J gene: TRBJ1-5
clone size: many
V gene: TRBV15
D gene: .
CDR3 protein: CATSRARQPQHF
CDR3 DNA: TGTGCCACCAGCAGAGCCCGGCAGCCCCAGCATTTT

CDR3 length: 16
J gene: TRBJ2-4
clone size: many
V gene: TRBV6-1
D gene: .
CDR3 protein: CASSEAGTLAKNIQYF
CDR3 DNA: TGTGCCAGCAGTGAAGCGGGGACCTTGGCCAAAAACATTCAGTACTTC

CDR3 length: 13
J gene: TRBJ2-1
clone size: many
V gene: TRBV27
D gene: .
CDR3 protein: CASSQSRFSEQFF
CDR3 DNA: TGTGCCAGCAGTCAGTCTAGGTTTAGTGAGCAGTTCTTC

CDR3 length: 11
J gene: TRBJ2-1
clone size: few
V gene: TRBV5-8
D gene: .
CDR3 protein: CASSILDEQFF
CDR3 DNA: TGTGCCAGCAGCATACTAGATGAGCAGTTCTTC

CDR3 length: 15
J gene: TRBJ2-2
clone size: many
V gene: TRBV3-1
D gene: .
CDR3 protein: CASSQRAQAPGELFF
CDR3 DNA: TGTGCCAGCAGCCAAAGGGCGCAAGCACCTGGGGAGCTGTTTTTT

CDR3 length: 17
J gene: TRBJ2-1
clone size: few
V gene: TRBV9
D gene: TRBD2
CDR3 protein: CASSPRGGLAGGNEQFF
CDR3 DNA: TGTGCCAGCAGCCCGCGGGGGGGACTAGCGGGAGGGAATGAGCAGTTCTTC

CDR3 length: 18
J gene: TRBJ2-1
clone size: many
V gene: TRBV5-1
D gene: .
CDR3 protein: CASSSPGIPVGSYNEQFF
CDR3 DNA: TGCGCCAGCAGCTCACCGGGAATCCCGGTGGGCTCCTACAATGAGCAGTTCTTC

CDR3 length: 15
J gene: TRBJ2-1
clone size: .
V gene: TRBV6-1
D gene: TRBD2
CDR3 protein: CASTRAGGSYNEQFF
CDR3 DNA: TGTGCCAGCACTAGAGCGGGGGGGTCCTACAATGAGCAGTTCTTC

CDR3 length: 16
J gene: TRBJ2-1
clone size: many
V gene: TRBV24-1
D gene: TRBD2
CDR3 protein: CATSALLTGGGNEQFF
CDR3 DNA: TGTGCCACCAGTGCTCTTCTTACGGGGGGAGGCAATGAGCAGTTCTTC

CDR3 length: 13
J gene: TRBJ2-7
clone size: many
V gene: TRBV12-3/TRBV12-4
D gene: .
CDR3 protein: CASRKGPGDEQYF
CDR3 DNA: TGTGCCAGCAGAAAGGGCCCGGGGGACGAGCAGTACTTC

CDR3 length: 16
J gene: TRBJ2-6
clone size: many
V gene: TRBV28
D gene: .
CDR3 protein: CASRDDTSSGANVLTF
CDR3 DNA: TGTGCCAGCAGAGACGACACTAGCTCTGGGGCCAACGTCCTGACTTTC

CDR3 length: 15
J gene: TRBJ1-4
clone size: many
V gene: TRBV30
D gene: .
CDR3 protein: CAWSVDPGGREKLFF
CDR3 DNA: TGTGCCTGGAGTGTAGATCCTGGAGGGCGTGAAAAACTGTTTTTT

CDR3 length: 15
J gene: TRBJ2-3
clone size: many
V gene: TRBV20-1
D gene: TRBD2
CDR3 protein: CSARGGSGISDTQYF
CDR3 DNA: TGCAGTGCACGCGGCGGGAGTGGGATCTCAGATACGCAGTATTTT

CDR3 length: 13
J gene: TRBJ2-7
clone size: many
V gene: TRBV20-1
D gene: .
CDR3 protein: CSALTPSSYEQYF
CDR3 DNA: TGCAGTGCTCTGACTCCTAGCTCCTACGAGCAGTACTTC

CDR3 length: 15
J gene: TRBJ2-7
clone size: many
V gene: TRBV10-1
D gene: .
CDR3 protein: CASSLPRTETYEQYF
CDR3 DNA: TGCGCCAGCAGCCTACCCAGGACAGAGACCTACGAGCAGTACTTC

CDR3 length: 14
J gene: TRBJ2-5
clone size: .
V gene: TRBV10-3
D gene: .
CDR3 protein: CAISVGRREETQYF
CDR3 DNA: TGTGCCATCAGTGTTGGTCGCAGGGAAGAGACCCAGTACTTC

CDR3 length: 16
J gene: TRBJ1-5
clone size: many
V gene: TRBV28
D gene: TRBD1
CDR3 protein: CASSLGQGVGNQPQHF
CDR3 DNA: TGTGCCAGCAGTTTGGGACAGGGGGTAGGCAATCAGCCCCAGCATTTT

CDR3 length: 14
J gene: TRBJ2-7
clone size: many
V gene: TRBV2
D gene: .
CDR3 protein: CASSERHDDYEQYF
CDR3 DNA: TGTGCCAGCAGTGAAAGGCATGACGACTACGAGCAGTACTTC

CDR3 length: 16
J gene: TRBJ2-7
clone size: .
V gene: TRBV12-3/TRBV12-4
D gene: TRBD2
CDR3 protein: CASSLELAGGPGEQYF
CDR3 DNA: TGTGCCAGCAGTTTAGAGCTAGCGGGAGGGCCGGGGGAGCAGTACTTC

CDR3 length: 12
J gene: TRBJ1-5
clone size: many
V gene: TRBV29-1
D gene: TRBD1
CDR3 protein: CSVKTGNQPQHF
CDR3 DNA: TGCAGCGTTAAGACAGGGAACCAGCCCCAGCATTTT

CDR3 length: 16
J gene: TRBJ2-7
clone size: .
V gene: TRBV11-2
D gene: TRBD2
CDR3 protein: CASSLDPSGLGHEQYF
CDR3 DNA: TGTGCCAGCAGCTTAGACCCTAGCGGGTTAGGACACGAGCAGTACTTC

CDR3 length: 18
J gene: TRBJ2-5
clone size: many
V gene: TRBV29-1
D gene: TRBD2
CDR3 protein: CSVEGTSGSEYGQETQYF
CDR3 DNA: TGCAGCGTTGAGGGGACTAGCGGGAGTGAGTACGGCCAAGAGACCCAGTACTTC

CDR3 length: 15
J gene: TRBJ2-2
clone size: few
V gene: TRBV5-1
D gene: TRBD1
CDR3 protein: CASSDRQGSSGELFF
CDR3 DNA: TGCGCCAGCAGCGACCGACAGGGGAGTTCCGGGGAGCTGTTTTTT

CDR3 length: 15
J gene: TRBJ1-1
clone size: .
V gene: TRBV7-3
D gene: .
CDR3 protein: CASSLQGSVNTEAFF
CDR3 DNA: TGTGCCAGCAGCTTACAAGGGAGTGTGAACACTGAAGCTTTCTTT

CDR3 length: 13
J gene: TRBJ2-7
clone size: many
V gene: TRBV2
D gene: TRBD1
CDR3 protein: CASTMKPGQGINF
CDR3 DNA: TGTGCCAGCACAATGAAGCCGGGACAGGGCATAAACTTC

CDR3 length: 17
J gene: TRBJ1-1
clone size: few
V gene: TRBV6-2/TRBV6-3
D gene: TRBD1
CDR3 protein: CASSYSNIGAGGTEAFF
CDR3 DNA: TGTGCCAGCAGTTACTCGAATATCGGGGCAGGGGGCACTGAAGCTTTCTTT

CDR3 length: 16
J gene: TRBJ1-6
clone size: .
V gene: TRBV27
D gene: TRBD1
CDR3 protein: CASSFLAGTGASPLHF
CDR3 DNA: TGTGCCAGCAGTTTTCTTGCCGGGACAGGAGCTTCACCCCTCCACTTT

CDR3 length: 15
J gene: TRBJ2-2
clone size: many
V gene: TRBV7-3
D gene: TRBD1
CDR3 protein: CASSLRDRGPGELFF
CDR3 DNA: TGTGCCAGCAGCTTAAGAGACAGGGGCCCCGGGGAGCTGTTTTTT

CDR3 length: 17
J gene: TRBJ2-7
clone size: .
V gene: TRBV4-1
D gene: .
CDR3 protein: CASSQDPGTSSPYEQYF
CDR3 DNA: TGCGCCAGCAGCCAAGACCCCGGGACGTCAAGCCCCTACGAGCAGTACTTC

CDR3 length: 15
J gene: TRBJ1-3
clone size: many
V gene: TRBV15
D gene: .
CDR3 protein: CATSRDLTGYNTIYF
CDR3 DNA: TGTGCCACCAGCAGGGACCTTACAGGATATAACACCATATATTTT

CDR3 length: 15
J gene: TRBJ2-7
clone size: many
V gene: TRBV11-2
D gene: TRBD2
CDR3 protein: CASRGTSGRGHEQYF
CDR3 DNA: TGTGCCAGCAGGGGGACTAGCGGGAGGGGCCACGAGCAGTACTTC

CDR3 length: 12
J gene: TRBJ1-2
clone size: many
V gene: TRBV11-2
D gene: .
CDR3 protein: CASSTWRHGYTF
CDR3 DNA: TGTGCCAGCAGCACATGGAGGCATGGCTACACCTTC

CDR3 length: 14
J gene: TRBJ2-1
clone size: many
V gene: TRBV29-1
D gene: TRBD1
CDR3 protein: CSVRTGTGNNEQFF
CDR3 DNA: TGCAGCGTCAGAACCGGGACAGGAAACAATGAGCAGTTCTTC

CDR3 length: 9
J gene: TRBJ2-1
clone size: many
V gene: TRBV7-3
D gene: .
CDR3 protein: CAPQGSGGF
CDR3 DNA: TGTGCCCCCCAGGGCTCCGGGGGCTTC

CDR3 length: 16
J gene: TRBJ2-5
clone size: few
V gene: TRBV7-9
D gene: TRBD2
CDR3 protein: CASSLGSGRAWETQYF
CDR3 DNA: TGTGCCAGCAGCTTAGGTTCCGGGAGGGCCTGGGAGACCCAGTACTTC